Listed below are T cell receptor beta chains from one sample, sequenced in a study of neurological immune-mediated disorders. MiXCR, run by TCRdb on the 5' RACE reads, gives a single entry per CDR3 protein. The repertoire holds around 97,000 distinct CDR3 sequences, with 10% to 12% as singletons. Sequenced material: PBMCs. All receptors derive from a female donor with HTLV-1-associated myelopathy (HAM/TSP). CDR3s include the opening cysteine and the closing phenylalanine or tryptophan. D genes are given only for firm matches. Clone size is not always given. Where it is, it says once, few, many or a class for expanded clones.

v_gene	j_gene	d_gene	abundance	CDR3nt	CDR3aa
TRBV20-1	TRBJ2-7	.	.	TGCAGTGCGAGCCCAAGGAAAGAAGACTGGGGCTACGAGCAGTACTTC	CSASPRKEDWGYEQYF
TRBV20-1	TRBJ1-1	.	many	TGCAGTGCCTACCCACTTCAGGGAGGTGGCACTGAAGCTTTCTTT	CSAYPLQGGGTEAFF
TRBV20-1	TRBJ1-1	.	many	TGCAGTGCTAGAGATTGGCAGGGGAACACTGAAGCTTTCTTT	CSARDWQGNTEAFF
TRBV5-1	TRBJ2-1	TRBD1	many	TGCGCCAGCAGCCCGGGACAGGGGGTCTACAATGAGCAGTTCTTC	CASSPGQGVYNEQFF
TRBV5-1	TRBJ1-4	.	many	TGCGCCAGCACCTCTGCCTCGGGGGTTTCAAATGAAAAACTGTTTTTT	CASTSASGVSNEKLFF
TRBV5-6	TRBJ1-5	.	many	TGTGCCAGCAGCTTGGCCGGTTTTGACCAGCCCCAGCATTTT	CASSLAGFDQPQHF
TRBV12-3/TRBV12-4	TRBJ2-2	TRBD1	many	TGTGCCAGCAGTTTTAGTGACAGGGAATTCGGGGAGCTGTTTTTT	CASSFSDREFGELFF
TRBV4-1	TRBJ1-1	.	many	TGCGCCAGCAGCCCGAACAACAGGCGATTGAACACTGAAGCTTTCTTT	CASSPNNRRLNTEAFF
TRBV20-1	TRBJ1-6	.	.	TGCAGTGCTAGAGATGATTTAGGACGACTCTATAATTCACCCCTCCACTTT	CSARDDLGRLYNSPLHF
TRBV3-1	TRBJ2-2	.	many	TGTGCCAGCAGTCTCGCGGGACGGGTAACCTCTAACACCGGGGAGCTGTTTTTT	CASSLAGRVTSNTGELFF
TRBV9	TRBJ2-7	TRBD1	many	TGTGCCAGCAGCCCTACCGGGACAGCCTACGAGCAGTACTTC	CASSPTGTAYEQYF
TRBV15	TRBJ1-3	.	few	TGTGCCACCAGCAGAGACGAGGCGGGGGGCGCTGGAAACACCATATATTTT	CATSRDEAGGAGNTIYF
TRBV10-3	TRBJ2-7	.	many	TGTGCCATCAGGGACAGCCGCTACGAGCAGTACTTC	CAIRDSRYEQYF
TRBV18	TRBJ2-1	.	many	TGTGCCAGCTCACCGTCTAACAATGAGCAGTTCTTC	CASSPSNNEQFF
TRBV27	TRBJ1-1	.	many	TGTGCCAGCAGTTTGTTTCGGGGGGCCGCTGAAGCTTTCTTT	CASSLFRGAAEAFF
TRBV7-8	TRBJ2-3	TRBD1	many	TGTGCCAGCACCCCATCCCGACAGGGGACCGATACGCAGTATTTT	CASTPSRQGTDTQYF
TRBV7-9	TRBJ2-1	.	.	TGTGCCAGCAGCTTAGCGCCTGACAATGAGCAGTTCTTC	CASSLAPDNEQFF
TRBV5-1	TRBJ2-3	TRBD1	many	TGCGCCAGCACCTCTTTGACAGGGATTACAGATACGCAGTATTTT	CASTSLTGITDTQYF
TRBV5-6	TRBJ2-5	.	many	TGTGCCAGCAGCCTTTTGGGAGAGACCCAGTACTTC	CASSLLGETQYF
TRBV5-6	TRBJ2-7	.	.	TGTGCCAGCAGGGGCCTCGGTAGGATGAGGGGCGAGCAGTACTTC	CASRGLGRMRGEQYF
TRBV20-1	TRBJ1-1	TRBD1	few	TGCAGTGCTAGAGATCTTCACCAGACAGGGGAAGCTTTCTTT	CSARDLHQTGEAFF
TRBV7-9	TRBJ2-5	TRBD1	many	TGTGCCAGCAGCCACGGACAGGGTGGCGGAGAGACCCAGTACTTC	CASSHGQGGGETQYF
TRBV3-1	TRBJ2-7	TRBD2	few	TGTGCCAGCAGCCATTTAGCGGGGGAGTCCTACGAGCAGTACTTC	CASSHLAGESYEQYF
TRBV7-2	TRBJ2-1	.	many	TGTGCCAGCAGACTCAGGGGTTCCTACAATGAGCAGTTCTTC	CASRLRGSYNEQFF
TRBV27	TRBJ1-2	.	.	TGTGCCAGCAGTCCTCGTAAAACTTATGGAGGCTACACCTTC	CASSPRKTYGGYTF
TRBV10-3	TRBJ1-1	TRBD1	.	TGTGCCATCATTTCCGGGGACAGGGGAAGTTTGACTGAAGCTTTCTTT	CAIISGDRGSLTEAFF
TRBV7-9	TRBJ1-2	.	.	TGTGCCAGCAGCCCACAGCTTTATGGCTACACCTTC	CASSPQLYGYTF
TRBV29-1	TRBJ1-1	.	many	TGCAGCGATCAGCCAGAGTGGTCTACTGAAGCTTTCTTT	CSDQPEWSTEAFF
TRBV2	TRBJ2-3	.	many	TGTGCCAGCAGTGAAAACGGGTTTGGGTCAGATACGCAGTATTTT	CASSENGFGSDTQYF
TRBV5-1	TRBJ2-1	TRBD2	many	TGCGCCAGCAGCTTTAGCGGGGGTGAGCAGTTCTTC	CASSFSGGEQFF
TRBV5-1	TRBJ2-5	TRBD1	many	TGCGCCAGCAGCTGGACAGGGGGGACCCAGTACTTC	CASSWTGGTQYF
TRBV5-1	TRBJ2-5	.	.	TGCGCCAGCAGCTTAGGGGACGGGGGGCAGACAGAGACCCAGTACTTC	CASSLGDGGQTETQYF
TRBV10-2	TRBJ2-7	.	many	TGCGCCAGCAGACGGAGCGGAAACTACGAGCAGTACTTC	CASRRSGNYEQYF
TRBV5-1	TRBJ2-3	TRBD2	many	TGCGCCAGCAGCTCCCTTAGCGGGGGCCCCACGGATACGCAGTATTTT	CASSSLSGGPTDTQYF
TRBV20-1	TRBJ2-1	TRBD2	many	TGCAGTGTCCTTTCTAGCGGGTACAATGAGCAGTTCTTC	CSVLSSGYNEQFF
TRBV5-1	TRBJ2-1	TRBD2	many	TGCGCCAGCACCTCCGGGGGGACCGAGGACTACAATGAGCAGTTCTTC	CASTSGGTEDYNEQFF
TRBV3-1	TRBJ1-5	.	many	TGTGCCAGCAGCCAAGATGGATATAGCAATCAGCCCCAGCATTTT	CASSQDGYSNQPQHF
TRBV27	TRBJ2-7	TRBD2	few	TGTGCCAGCAGTTTATCGGCGGGGGACGACTACGAGCAGTACTTC	CASSLSAGDDYEQYF
TRBV28	TRBJ1-1	.	many	TGTGCCAGCAGTTTAGGATTACAGGGCACTGAAGCTTTCTTT	CASSLGLQGTEAFF